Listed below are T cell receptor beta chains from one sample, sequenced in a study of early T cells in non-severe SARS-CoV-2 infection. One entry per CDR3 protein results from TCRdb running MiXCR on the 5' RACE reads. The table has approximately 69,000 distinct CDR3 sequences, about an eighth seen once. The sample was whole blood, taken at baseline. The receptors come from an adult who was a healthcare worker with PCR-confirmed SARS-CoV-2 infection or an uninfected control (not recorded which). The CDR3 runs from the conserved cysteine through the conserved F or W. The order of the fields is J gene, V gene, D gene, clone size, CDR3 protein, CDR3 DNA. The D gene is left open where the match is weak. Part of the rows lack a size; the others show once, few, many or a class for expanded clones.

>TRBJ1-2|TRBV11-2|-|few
CASSPGWQNYGYTF
TGTGCCAGCAGCCCCGGTTGGCAGAACTATGGCTACACCTTC
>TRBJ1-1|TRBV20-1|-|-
CSGGRKNTEAFF
TGCAGTGGAGGCAGGAAGAACACTGAAGCTTTCTTT
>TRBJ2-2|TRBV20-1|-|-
CSASQGRTGELFF
TGCAGTGCTAGTCAGGGGCGCACCGGGGAGCTGTTTTTT
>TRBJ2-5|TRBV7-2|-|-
CASSSQVNPQETQYF
TGTGCCAGCAGCTCCCAGGTGAACCCCCAAGAGACCCAGTACTTC
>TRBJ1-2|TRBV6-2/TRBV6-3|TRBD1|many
CASSKPGTGAWGYTF
TGTGCCAGCAGTAAACCCGGGACAGGGGCCTGGGGCTACACCTTC
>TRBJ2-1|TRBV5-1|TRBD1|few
CASSLVQGAGYNEQFF
TGCGCCAGCAGCTTGGTACAGGGGGCGGGCTACAATGAGCAGTTCTTC
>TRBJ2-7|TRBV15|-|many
CATSRTRGSYEQYF
TGTGCCACCAGCAGGACCCGGGGATCCTACGAGCAGTACTTC
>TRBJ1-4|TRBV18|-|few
CASSETGPSDEKLFF
TGTGCCAGCTCAGAGACAGGTCCGAGCGATGAAAAACTGTTTTTT
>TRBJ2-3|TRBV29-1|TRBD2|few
CSVEGGLAGAPDTQYF
TGCAGCGTGGAAGGGGGACTAGCGGGAGCGCCAGATACGCAGTATTTT
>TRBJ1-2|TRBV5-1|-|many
CASSSGITYGYTF
TGCGCCAGCAGCTCCGGGATTACCTATGGCTACACCTTC
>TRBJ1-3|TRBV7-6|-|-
CASSFAGLPSGNTIYF
TGTGCCAGCAGCTTCGCGGGACTCCCCTCTGGAAACACCATATATTTT
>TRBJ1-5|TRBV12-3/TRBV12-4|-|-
CASSPPGVVNQPQHF
TGTGCCAGCAGTCCACCCGGGGTAGTCAATCAGCCCCAGCATTTT
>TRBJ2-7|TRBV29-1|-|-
CSAGGGQGTYEQYF
TGCAGCGCCGGAGGGGGGCAGGGAACCTACGAGCAGTACTTC
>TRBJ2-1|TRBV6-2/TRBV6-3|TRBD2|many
CASSYISGGGEQFF
TGTGCCAGCAGTTACATTTCGGGAGGTGGTGAGCAGTTCTTC
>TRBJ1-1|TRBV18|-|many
CASSPKQDTEAFF
TGTGCCAGCTCCCCTAAGCAAGACACTGAAGCTTTCTTT
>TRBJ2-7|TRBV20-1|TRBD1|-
CSASLGTGFYEQYF
TGCAGTGCTAGTTTGGGGACAGGGTTCTACGAGCAGTACTTC
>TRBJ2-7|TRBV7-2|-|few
CASSRTGTLSYEQYF
TGTGCCAGCAGCAGAACCGGGACACTCTCCTACGAGCAGTACTTC
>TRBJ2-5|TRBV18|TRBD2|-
CASSSLAGGLQETQYF
TGTGCCAGCTCATCACTTGCGGGGGGGCTACAAGAGACCCAGTACTTC
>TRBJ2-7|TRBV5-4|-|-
CASSSTVPTMINEQYF
TGTGCCAGCAGCTCAACAGTGCCTACCATGATTAACGAGCAGTACTTC
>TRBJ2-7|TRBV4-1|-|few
CASSQVLTYEQYF
TGCGCCAGCAGCCAAGTACTGACCTACGAGCAGTACTTC
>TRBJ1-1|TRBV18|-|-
CASSRVDTEAFF
TGTGCCAGCTCAAGGGTGGACACTGAAGCTTTCTTT
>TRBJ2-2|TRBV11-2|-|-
CASRLASTGELFF
TGTGCCAGCAGATTAGCAAGCACCGGGGAGCTGTTTTTT
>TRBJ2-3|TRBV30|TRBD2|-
CAWSALRLAGGSTDTQYF
TGTGCCTGGAGTGCCCTCAGACTAGCGGGAGGGAGCACAGATACGCAGTATTTT
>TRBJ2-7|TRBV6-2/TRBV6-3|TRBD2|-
CASSFGTSGGLSYEQYF
TGTGCCAGCAGCTTTGGGACTAGCGGAGGTCTTTCCTACGAGCAGTACTTC
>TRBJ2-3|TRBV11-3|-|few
CASSLDFSTDTQYF
TGTGCCAGCAGCTTAGATTTCAGCACAGATACGCAGTATTTT
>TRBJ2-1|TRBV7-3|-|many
CASSLTDDYNEQFF
TGTGCCAGCAGCTTAACGGACGATTACAATGAGCAGTTCTTC
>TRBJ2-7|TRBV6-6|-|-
CASSYEDEQYF
TGTGCCAGCAGTTACGAGGACGAGCAGTACTTC
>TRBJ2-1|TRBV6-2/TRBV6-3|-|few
CASSRGIGAYNEQFF
TGTGCCAGCTCCAGAGGGATTGGGGCCTACAATGAGCAGTTCTTC
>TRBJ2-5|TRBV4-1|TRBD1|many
CASSQTGGETQYF
TGCGCCAGCAGCCAGACAGGGGGGGAGACCCAGTACTTC
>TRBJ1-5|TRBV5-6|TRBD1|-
CASTLRQGASNQPQHF
TGTGCCAGCACCCTGAGACAGGGGGCGAGCAATCAGCCCCAGCATTTT
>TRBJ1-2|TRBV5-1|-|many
CASSLEQGNYGYTF
TGCGCCAGCAGCTTGGAACAGGGTAACTATGGCTACACCTTC
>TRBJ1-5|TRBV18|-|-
CASSLRDTSPPQHF
TGTGCCAGCTCACTCCGGGACACCTCACCACCCCAGCATTTT
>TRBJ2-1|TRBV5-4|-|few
CASRPLQGQGEQFF
TGTGCCAGCAGACCCCTTCAGGGGCAGGGTGAGCAGTTCTTC
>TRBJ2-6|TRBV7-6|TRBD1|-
CASSQTGVGANVLTF
TGTGCCAGCAGCCAGACAGGGGTTGGGGCCAACGTCCTGACTTTC
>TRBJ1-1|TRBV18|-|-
CASSPEFAEAFF
TGTGCCAGCTCACCAGAGTTCGCTGAAGCTTTCTTT
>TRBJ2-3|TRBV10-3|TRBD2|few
CAIRRGDIDTQYF
TGTGCCATTCGGCGGGGGGACATAGATACGCAGTATTTT
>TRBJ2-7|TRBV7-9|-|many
CASSDTGSSYEQYF
TGTGCCAGCTCAGATACAGGGAGCTCCTACGAGCAGTACTTC
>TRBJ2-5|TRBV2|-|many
CASSDPPGETQYF
TGTGCCAGCAGTGACCCCCCCGGGGAGACCCAGTACTTC
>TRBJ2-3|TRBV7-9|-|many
CASSPRTVNLDTQYF
TGTGCCAGCAGTCCTCGGACAGTAAACCTAGATACGCAGTATTTT
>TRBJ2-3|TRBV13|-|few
CASSLGLVPDTQYF
TGTGCCAGCAGCTTAGGACTAGTACCAGATACGCAGTATTTT
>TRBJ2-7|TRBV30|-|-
CACWTADTYEQYF
TGTGCCTGCTGGACAGCCGACACCTACGAGCAGTACTTC
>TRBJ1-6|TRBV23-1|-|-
CASSQSRHTYKNSPLHF
TGCGCCAGCAGTCAATCAAGGCACACTTATAAGAATTCACCCCTCCACTTT
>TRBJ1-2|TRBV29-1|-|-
CSARSNYGYTF
TGCAGCGCTCGTAGTAACTATGGCTACACCTTC
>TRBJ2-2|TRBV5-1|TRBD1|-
CASSLWTGKGAGELFF
TGCGCCAGCAGCCTATGGACAGGGAAGGGAGCCGGGGAGCTGTTTTTT
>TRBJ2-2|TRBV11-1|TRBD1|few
CASSQSGTGAVELFF
TGTGCCAGCAGCCAATCAGGGACAGGTGCGGTGGAGCTGTTTTTT